This T cell receptor beta chain was identified during a study of T cells in Graves' hyperthyroidism and ophthalmopathy. General observations from the study: Most clonotypes that expanded in the thyroid above 0.001 also showed up in blood.

There are many counts of this clonotype. Its antigen is still unknown. Using RNA transcripts as the source, TCR beta CDR3 regions were amplified. Primed by the HTBI set, a first-round RT-PCR was run on the TCR CDR3. TCRdb re-called the multiplex PCR reads with MiXCR, one entry per CDR3 protein. The table lists roughly 740,000 distinct CDR3 sequences, roughly 15% of them singletons. Patients aged 18 to 65 had newly diagnosed hyperthyroidism of under 2 months' duration. Any patient presenting with uncontrolled infection, other autoimmune disease, pregnancy or lactation was left out. CDR1 and CDR2 from the germline V gene are DFQATT and SNEGSKA (reference sequence). The CDR3 extends over 12 amino acids. Trimming stripped 2 bases from V and 2 bases from J, with 7 bases between.

Specimen: blood. The TCR originated in a man aged 18-30 years with Graves' hyperthyroidism. The chain carries TRBV20-1 and TRBJ2-7; a possible D gene is TRBD2 (5 bases). The CDR3 sequence is CSARLATYEQYF. CDR3 nucleotides: TGCAGTGCTAGACTAGCCACCTACGAGCAGTACTTC.